These T cell receptor beta chains were read from a single sample in a study of blood T cell repertoires in COVID-19. Using immunoSEQ multiplex PCR, the repertoire was profiled, and TCRdb retains in-frame clones only, with some absent. The sample lists about 45,000 clones, more than 80% occurring once. Sequencing was done on a sample of peripheral blood. The origin of the receptors is a man at least 80 years old in a cohort sampled during active COVID-19. Both conserved end residues are part of each CDR3. Size is omitted from some rows. Given values are once, few, many or a class for expanded clones.

abundance: few; v_gene: TRBV5-1; CDR3aa: CASSLDRASGNTIYF
abundance: NA; v_gene: TRBV12-3/TRBV12-4; CDR3aa: CASQGQGAYEQFF
abundance: NA; v_gene: TRBV7-3; CDR3aa: CASSRDTNTGELFF
abundance: NA; v_gene: TRBV10-3; CDR3aa: CAISERGPYEQYF
abundance: NA; v_gene: TRBV24-1; CDR3aa: CATSEDPRFSEQFF
abundance: few; v_gene: TRBV4-2; CDR3aa: CASSQNGGTNTGELFF
abundance: NA; v_gene: TRBV11-3; CDR3aa: CASSLEASTDTQYF
abundance: once; v_gene: TRBV7-9; CDR3aa: CASSPPGVNTGELFF
abundance: NA; v_gene: TRBV27; CDR3aa: CASSWGGRAKNIQYF
abundance: NA; v_gene: TRBV5-1; CDR3aa: CASSLSPTGQETQYF
abundance: NA; v_gene: TRBV28; CDR3aa: CASSRPGGGRQYF
abundance: NA; v_gene: TRBV5-1; CDR3aa: CASSLAGARNQPQHF
abundance: NA; v_gene: TRBV5-6; CDR3aa: CASSLTVSYNEQFF
abundance: NA; v_gene: TRBV11-2; CDR3aa: CASRAERGYNEQFF
abundance: NA; v_gene: TRBV28; CDR3aa: CASSSPGQDPYEQYF
abundance: NA; v_gene: TRBV19; CDR3aa: CATQNRAGGGEQYF
abundance: NA; v_gene: TRBV3-1/TRBV3-2; CDR3aa: CASSLTGGGGELFF
abundance: NA; v_gene: TRBV5-1; CDR3aa: CASSNRDSNYGYTF
abundance: NA; v_gene: TRBV15; CDR3aa: CATSRDLATERTDTQYF
abundance: NA; v_gene: TRBV5-4; CDR3aa: CASSVAPAGGPGEQYF
abundance: NA; v_gene: TRBV9; CDR3aa: CASSARDRPTYEQYF
abundance: NA; v_gene: TRBV6-2/TRBV6-3; CDR3aa: CASSPFATGAGNTIYF
abundance: few; v_gene: TRBV10-3; CDR3aa: CAISDSRGFRGNQPQHF
abundance: NA; v_gene: TRBV30; CDR3aa: CAWRGSGGATEQYF
abundance: once; v_gene: TRBV2; CDR3aa: CASISSGTSTDTQYF
abundance: NA; v_gene: TRBV28; CDR3aa: CASSGGGSDTEAFF
abundance: NA; v_gene: TRBV3-1/TRBV3-2; CDR3aa: CASSQTHNSGNTIYF
abundance: NA; v_gene: TRBV7-9; CDR3aa: CASSSGLDAWADTQYF
abundance: few; v_gene: TRBV7-9; CDR3aa: CATEARGGTDTQYF
abundance: few; v_gene: TRBV7-9; CDR3aa: CASSEGRRGAWGYTF
abundance: NA; v_gene: TRBV28; CDR3aa: CAGAGGPNTGELFF
abundance: few; v_gene: TRBV29-1; CDR3aa: CSVTRTGGRFYEQYF
abundance: NA; v_gene: TRBV5-1; CDR3aa: CASRPGQVETTNEKLFF
abundance: few; v_gene: TRBV10-2; CDR3aa: CASSLTGNGNTIYF
abundance: NA; v_gene: TRBV11-3; CDR3aa: CASSSTSGGSNEQFF
abundance: NA; v_gene: TRBV5-6; CDR3aa: CASSGRMEQYF
abundance: NA; v_gene: TRBV19; CDR3aa: CASRTSGSVSSYNEQFF
abundance: NA; v_gene: TRBV3-1/TRBV3-2; CDR3aa: CASSLGRLNTEAFF
abundance: NA; v_gene: TRBV10-3; CDR3aa: CAISETEGQQNSPLHF
abundance: NA; v_gene: TRBV3-1/TRBV3-2; CDR3aa: CASSRLAGVVYEQYF
abundance: NA; v_gene: TRBV5-1; CDR3aa: CASQDRTNTGELFF
abundance: medium-sized; v_gene: TRBV6-5; CDR3aa: CASSWTGSTAYGYTF
abundance: NA; v_gene: TRBV28; CDR3aa: CASSSRQINEKLFF
abundance: NA; v_gene: TRBV13; CDR3aa: CASSPVSGSSYEQYF
abundance: NA; v_gene: TRBV6-5; CDR3aa: CASIPGHYGGELFF
abundance: NA; v_gene: TRBV27; CDR3aa: CASSRGGIANYGYTF
abundance: once; v_gene: TRBV27; CDR3aa: CASSLGGLAKNIQYF
abundance: once; v_gene: TRBV6-6; CDR3aa: CASSYSAGGSGNTIYF
abundance: NA; v_gene: TRBV7-6; CDR3aa: CASSLARAATETQYF
abundance: NA; v_gene: TRBV19; CDR3aa: CASRPTEINEKLFF
abundance: NA; v_gene: TRBV7-8; CDR3aa: CASSFDRGNYEAFF
abundance: NA; v_gene: TRBV7-9; CDR3aa: CASSYRNEQFF
abundance: NA; v_gene: TRBV1; CDR3aa: CTSSQDTSGGRNSPLHF
abundance: NA; v_gene: TRBV6-5; CDR3aa: CASSYSSRGLSEQYF
abundance: NA; v_gene: TRBV28; CDR3aa: CASSFPQQAEAFF
abundance: NA; v_gene: TRBV5-1; CDR3aa: CASSPGSSTNEKLFF